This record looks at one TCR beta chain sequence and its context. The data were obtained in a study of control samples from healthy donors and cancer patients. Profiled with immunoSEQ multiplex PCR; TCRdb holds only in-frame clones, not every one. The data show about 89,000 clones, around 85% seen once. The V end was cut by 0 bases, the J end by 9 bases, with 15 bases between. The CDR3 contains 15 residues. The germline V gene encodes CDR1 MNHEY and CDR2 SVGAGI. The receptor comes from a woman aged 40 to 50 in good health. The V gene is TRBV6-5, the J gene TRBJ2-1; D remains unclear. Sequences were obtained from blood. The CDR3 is CASSYSTGKLGEQFF. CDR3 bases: TGTGCCAGCAGTTACTCGACCGGAAAGCTCGGTGAGCAGTTCTTC.